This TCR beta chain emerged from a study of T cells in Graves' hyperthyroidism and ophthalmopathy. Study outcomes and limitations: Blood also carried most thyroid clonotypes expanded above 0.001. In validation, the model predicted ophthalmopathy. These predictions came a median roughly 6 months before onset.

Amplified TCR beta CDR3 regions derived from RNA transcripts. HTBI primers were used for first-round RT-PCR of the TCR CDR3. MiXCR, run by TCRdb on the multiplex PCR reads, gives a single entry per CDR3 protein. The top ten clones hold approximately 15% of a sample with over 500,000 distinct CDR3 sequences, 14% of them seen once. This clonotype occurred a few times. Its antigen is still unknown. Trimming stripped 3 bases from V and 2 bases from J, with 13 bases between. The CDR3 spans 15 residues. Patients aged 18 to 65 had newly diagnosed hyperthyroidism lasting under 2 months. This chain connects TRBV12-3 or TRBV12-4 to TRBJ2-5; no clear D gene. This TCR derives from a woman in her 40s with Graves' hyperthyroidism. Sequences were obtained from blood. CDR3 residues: CASSFSVTIQETQYF. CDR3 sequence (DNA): TGTGCCAGCAGTTTCTCTGTCACAATACAAGAGACCCAGTACTTC.